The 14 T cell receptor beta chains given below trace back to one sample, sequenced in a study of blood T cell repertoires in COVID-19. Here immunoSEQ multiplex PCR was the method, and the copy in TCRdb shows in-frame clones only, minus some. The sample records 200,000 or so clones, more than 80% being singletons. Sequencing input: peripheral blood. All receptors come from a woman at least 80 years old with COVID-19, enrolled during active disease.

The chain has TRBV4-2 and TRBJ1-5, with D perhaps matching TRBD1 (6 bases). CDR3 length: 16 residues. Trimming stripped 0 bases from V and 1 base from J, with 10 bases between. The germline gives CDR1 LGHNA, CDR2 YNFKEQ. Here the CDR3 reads CASSQEGDISNQPQHF. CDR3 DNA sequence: TGTGCCAGCAGCCAAGAAGGGGACATAAGCAATCAGCCCCAGCATTTT.

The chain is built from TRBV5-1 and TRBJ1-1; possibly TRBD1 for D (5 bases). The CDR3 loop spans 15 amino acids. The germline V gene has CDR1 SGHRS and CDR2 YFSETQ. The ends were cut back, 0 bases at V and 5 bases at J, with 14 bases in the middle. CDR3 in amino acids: CASSLGQGKATEAFF. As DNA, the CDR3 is TGCGCCAGCAGCTTGGGCCAGGGTAAGGCAACTGAAGCTTTCTTT.

The CDR3 DNA is TGTGCCAGCAGTCTGACGGGGTTGTCTGAAGCTTTCTTT. Its translation is CASSLTGLSEAFF. The genes are TRBV6-2 or TRBV6-3 and TRBJ1-1, with D unresolved. Trimming cost V 5 bases and J 6 bases, with 13 bases left between them. CDR1 and CDR2 (germline): MNHEY, SVGEGT. This CDR3 region has 13 residues.

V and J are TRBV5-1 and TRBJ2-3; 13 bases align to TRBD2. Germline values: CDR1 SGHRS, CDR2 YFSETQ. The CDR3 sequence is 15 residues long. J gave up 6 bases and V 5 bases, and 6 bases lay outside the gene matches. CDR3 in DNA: TGCGCCAGCAGTTCACTAGCGGGGGGGCTGGATACGCAGTATTTT. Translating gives CASSSLAGGLDTQYF.

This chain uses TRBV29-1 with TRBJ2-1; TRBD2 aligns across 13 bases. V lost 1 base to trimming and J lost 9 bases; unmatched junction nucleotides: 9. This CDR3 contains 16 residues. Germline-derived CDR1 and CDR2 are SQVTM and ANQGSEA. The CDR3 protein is CSVEARLAGGGGEQFF. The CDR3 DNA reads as TGCAGCGTTGAAGCTCGACTAGCGGGAGGCGGGGGTGAGCAGTTCTTC.

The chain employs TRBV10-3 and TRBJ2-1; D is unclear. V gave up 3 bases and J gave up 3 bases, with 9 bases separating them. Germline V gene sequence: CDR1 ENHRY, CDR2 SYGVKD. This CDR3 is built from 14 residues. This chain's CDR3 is CAISDLADYNEQFF. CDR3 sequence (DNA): TGTGCCATCAGTGATCTGGCGGACTACAATGAGCAGTTCTTC.

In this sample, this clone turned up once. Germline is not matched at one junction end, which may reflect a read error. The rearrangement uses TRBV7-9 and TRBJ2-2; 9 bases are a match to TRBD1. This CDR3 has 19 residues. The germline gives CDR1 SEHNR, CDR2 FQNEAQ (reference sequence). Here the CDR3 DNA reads TGTGCCAGCACCTTAAGGGCGGCTTTAGGGACAGGGAGGACCGGGGAGCTGTTTTTT. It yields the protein CASTLRAALGTGRTGELFF.

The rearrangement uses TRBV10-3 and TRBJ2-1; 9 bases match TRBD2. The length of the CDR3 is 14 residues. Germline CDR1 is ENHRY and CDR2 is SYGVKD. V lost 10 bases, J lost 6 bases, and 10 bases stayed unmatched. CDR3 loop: CATRPAGGPNEQFF. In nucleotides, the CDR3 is TGTGCCACCCGCCCCGCGGGGGGGCCCAATGAGCAGTTCTTC.

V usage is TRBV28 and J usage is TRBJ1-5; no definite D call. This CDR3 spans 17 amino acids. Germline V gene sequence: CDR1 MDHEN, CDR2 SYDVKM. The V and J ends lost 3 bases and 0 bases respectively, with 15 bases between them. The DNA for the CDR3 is TGTGCCAGCAGTTTGGAGGTTGGCAGAAATAGCAATCAGCCCCAGCATTTT. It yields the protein CASSLEVGRNSNQPQHF.

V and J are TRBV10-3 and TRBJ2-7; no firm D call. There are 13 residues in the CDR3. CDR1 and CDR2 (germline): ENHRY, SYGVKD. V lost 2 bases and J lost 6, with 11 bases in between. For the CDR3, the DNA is TGTGCCATCAGTGAGGGTTTAGAGGTCGAGCAGTACTTC. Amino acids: CAISEGLEVEQYF.

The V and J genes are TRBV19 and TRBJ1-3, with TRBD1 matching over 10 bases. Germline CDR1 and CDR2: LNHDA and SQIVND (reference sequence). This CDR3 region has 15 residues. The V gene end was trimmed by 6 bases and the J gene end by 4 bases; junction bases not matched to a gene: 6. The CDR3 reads CASRSRQGAGNTIYF. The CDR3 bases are TGTGCCAGTAGATCAAGACAGGGGGCCGGAAACACCATATATTTT.

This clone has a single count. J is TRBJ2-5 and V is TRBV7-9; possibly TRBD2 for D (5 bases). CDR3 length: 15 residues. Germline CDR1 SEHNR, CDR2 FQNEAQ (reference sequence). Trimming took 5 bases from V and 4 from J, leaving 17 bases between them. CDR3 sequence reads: CASSPALGATETQYF. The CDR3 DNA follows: TGTGCCAGCAGCCCAGCGCTGGGAGCAACAGAGACCCAGTACTTC. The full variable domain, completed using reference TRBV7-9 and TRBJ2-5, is DTGVSQNPRHKITKRGQNVTFRCDPISEHNRLYWYRQTLGQGPEFLTYFQNEAQLEKSRLLSDRFSAERPKGSFSTLEIQRTEQGDSAMYLCASSPALGATETQYFGPGTRLLVL.

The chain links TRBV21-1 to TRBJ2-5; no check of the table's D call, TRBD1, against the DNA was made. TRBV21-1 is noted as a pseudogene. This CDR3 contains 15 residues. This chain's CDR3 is CASSKRGRGRETQYF. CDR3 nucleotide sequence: TGTGCCAGCAGCAAAAGGGGCAGGGGGCGGGAGACCCAGTACTTC.

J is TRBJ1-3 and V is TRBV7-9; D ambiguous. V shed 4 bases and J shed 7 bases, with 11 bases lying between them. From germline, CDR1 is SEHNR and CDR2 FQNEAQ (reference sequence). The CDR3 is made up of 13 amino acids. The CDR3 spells CASSSSGSNTIYF. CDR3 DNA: TGTGCCAGCAGCTCCTCGGGAAGCAACACCATATATTTT.